This T cell receptor (beta chain) came from a study of technical replicates of blood from several donors. Germline assignment: CDR1 SNHLY and CDR2 FYNNEI. The CDR3 contains 14 residues. The germline V and J ends were trimmed by 8 bases and 0 bases, with 11 bases remaining between them. Assay: immunoSEQ multiplex PCR; the TCRdb copy retains only in-frame clones and omits some. Here the sample spans around 80,000 clones, around 94% being singletons. The sequence was obtained from a human donor in good health. The chain links TRBV2 to TRBJ2-1, with no clear D. Sequencing was performed on T cells isolated from PBMCs. DNA of the CDR3: TGTGCCAGCGTACGACTGGTCTCCTACAATGAGCAGTTCTTC. Its protein product is CASVRLVSYNEQFF.